Below are 25 T cell receptor beta chains sequenced from a single sample in a study of shared clonotypes between healthy human individuals. Assay used: immunoSEQ multiplex PCR; TCRdb lists only in-frame clones, some missing. The table lists approximately 470,000 clones, more than 65% of them singletons. Material: PBMCs. These receptors all come from a woman in her thirties or forties in good health. Some clones in this sample may be carry-over from other donors' samples.

This clone appeared a few times. The gene calls are TRBV19 and TRBJ1-5; the match to TRBD1 covers 7 bases. Trimming at V came to 4 bases and at J to 7 bases, leaving 4 bases not matched to a gene. The CDR3 has 13 residues. Germline values: CDR1 LNHDA, CDR2 SQIVND (reference sequence). CDR3 loop: CASSTDRDQPQHF. The CDR3 nucleotides are TGTGCCAGTAGTACTGACAGGGACCAGCCCCAGCATTTT.

Note on this clone: A far larger clone is only one base removed, so a read error is likely. The chain recombines TRBV11-2 with TRBJ1-2, with TRBD1 as a possible D gene (6 bases). The CDR3 covers 15 residues. CDR1 and CDR2 from the germline V gene are SGHAT and FQNNGV. With 1 base removed from V and 2 bases from J, the gap between germline ends came to 11 bases. CDR3 sequence reads: CASSLGAGVNYGYTF. The CDR3 bases are TGTGCCAGCAGCTTAGGGGCAGGGGTGAACTATGGCTACACCTTC.

The gene calls are TRBV9 and TRBJ2-3; 10 bases fit TRBD2. Germline V gene lookup returns CDR1 SGDLS and CDR2 YYNGEE. The junction had 5 bases not matched to a gene; V was cut back by 3 bases and J by 4 bases. The CDR3 runs 15 residues. CDR3 DNA: TGTGCCAGCAGCGGAGCGGGAGGGCCGTCAGATACGCAGTATTTT. Amino acids: CASSGAGGPSDTQYF.

V usage is TRBV28 and J usage is TRBJ2-7; no clear D gene. The germline V gene encodes CDR1 MDHEN and CDR2 SYDVKM. Trimming took 3 bases from V and 1 from J, leaving 7 bases between them. The CDR3 sequence is 13 residues long. The CDR3 here is CASSFWGSYEQYF. The CDR3 DNA sequence: TGTGCCAGCAGTTTTTGGGGTTCCTACGAGCAGTACTTC.

About this clone: A far larger clone is a single base away, which makes a read error likely. J is TRBJ1-1 and V is TRBV30; TRBD1 might be the D (6 bases). The CDR3 runs 15 residues. CDR1 and CDR2 from the germline V gene are GTSNPN and SVGIG (reference sequence). As DNA, the CDR3 is TGTGCCTGGAGCCTTGGACAGAAAAAGAACACTGAAGATTTCTTT. It yields the protein CAWSLGQKKNTEDFF. The full variable domain, its missing parts supplied by reference TRBV30 and TRBJ1-1, is SQTIHQWPATLVQPVGSPLSLECTVEGTSNPNLYWYRQAAGRGLQLLFYSVGIGQISSEVPQNLSASRPQDRQFILSSKKLLLSDSGFYLCAWSLGQKKNTEDFFGQGTRLTVV.

This clone was observed a single time. The gene calls are TRBV6-1 and TRBJ1-5; no reliable D call. CDR1 and CDR2 from the germline V gene are MNHNS and SASEGT. V lost 10 bases to trimming and J lost 0 bases, with 13 bases between them. This CDR3 contains 14 residues. The CDR3 coding sequence is TGTGCCACCGCGAGCCTGGCTAGCAATCAGCCCCAGCATTTT. The encoded protein is CATASLASNQPQHF.

The chain links TRBV5-6 to TRBJ2-6, with D perhaps TRBD1 (5 bases). The CDR3 sequence is 15 residues long. V lost 4 bases and J 2 bases, leaving 10 bases between the germline ends. Germline loops: CDR1 SGHDT, CDR2 YYEEEE. The CDR3 DNA reads as TGTGCCAGCAGCCCAGCAGGGACTGGGGCCAACGTCCTGACTTTC. This gives the protein CASSPAGTGANVLTF. Full variable domain (remainder filled in from reference TRBV5-6 and TRBJ2-6): DAGVTQSPTHLIKTRGQQVTLRCSPKSGHDTVSWYQQALGQGPQFIFQYYEEEERQRGNFPDRFSGHQFPNYSSELNVNALLLGDSALYLCASSPAGTGANVLTFGAGSRLTVL.

The CDR3 nucleotides are TGTGCCAGCAGCGCAAGGGTAGTGGGCTACGAGCAGTACTTC. Protein: CASSARVVGYEQYF. This sequence joins TRBV7-2 and TRBJ2-7; D gene ambiguous. CDR3 length: 14 residues. CDR1 SGHTA and CDR2 FQGNSA come from the germline V gene. Trimming left V 5 bases short and J 3 bases short, with 14 bases between.

This clone was counted many times. Other nucleotide sequences from this sample produce the same CDR3. V and J are TRBV9 and TRBJ2-1; 9 bases match TRBD1. Germline V lookup: CDR1 SGDLS, CDR2 YYNGEE. CDR3 length: 16 amino acids. J lost 4 bases, V lost 4 bases, and 9 bases had no gene match. CDR3 sequence (DNA): TGTGCCAGCAGCCCGAAACAGGGGGCAGGATACAATGAGCAGTTCTTC. Its translation is CASSPKQGAGYNEQFF.

V is TRBV15 and J is TRBJ1-2; possibly TRBD1 for D (6 bases). V was pared by 0 bases and J by 8 bases, with 13 bases between. Germline values: CDR1 LNHNV, CDR2 YYDKDF (reference sequence). The CDR3 is made up of 14 amino acids. The CDR3 here is CATSRDLTGMGYTF. As DNA, the CDR3 is TGTGCCACCAGCAGAGATCTTACAGGGATGGGCTACACCTTC.

The chain is built from TRBV20-1 and TRBJ2-7; D remains unclear. The germline V gene encodes CDR1 DFQATT and CDR2 SNEGSKA (reference sequence). This CDR3 region has 11 residues. The V gene lost 3 bases and the J gene lost 6 bases, with 9 bases spanning the gap. DNA of the CDR3: TGCAGTGCTAGTGTACTTGCCGAGCAGTACTTC. It specifies CSASVLAEQYF.

The chain recombines TRBV6-7 with TRBJ2-4; possibly TRBD1 for D (6 bases). TRBV6-7 counts as an open reading frame of uncertain function. This CDR3 comprises 15 residues. The ends were cut back, 5 bases at V and 0 bases at J, with 11 bases in the middle. The CDR3 region has the DNA TGTGCCAGCAGTGCACAGGGCTTAGCCAAAAACATTCAGTACTTC. This gives the protein CASSAQGLAKNIQYF.

The chain joins TRBV11-2 to TRBJ2-2; 8 positions agree with TRBD2. V shed 4 bases, J shed 4 bases, and the junction held 11 bases outside the gene matches. CDR1 and CDR2 (germline): SGHAT, FQNNGV. This CDR3 is 17 amino acids long. CDR3 nucleotides: TGTGCCAGCAGCTGGGGGGCGAGCGGGAGACCCACCGGGGAGCTGTTTTTT. This codes for CASSWGASGRPTGELFF.

The V call is TRBV6-1, the J call TRBJ2-1; 8 bases line up with TRBD2. CDR1 MNHNS and CDR2 SASEGT come from the germline V gene. V lost 2 bases, J lost 2 bases, and 11 bases stayed unmatched. This CDR3 has 18 residues. Written as DNA, the CDR3 is TGTGCCAGCAGTGAATTAGGTAGCGGGACACCCCCCTACAATGAGCAGTTCTTC. Amino acids: CASSELGSGTPPYNEQFF.

The genes are TRBV4-2 and TRBJ1-1, with D maybe TRBD1 (6 bases). The CDR3 runs to 17 residues. Trimming took 0 bases from V and 1 from J, leaving 15 bases between them. Germline-derived CDR1 and CDR2 are LGHNA and YNFKEQ. The CDR3 loop reads CASSQDRGGEGNTEAFF. DNA for the CDR3: TGTGCCAGCAGCCAAGATCGGGGGGGCGAAGGGAACACTGAAGCTTTCTTT.

The rearrangement joins TRBV18 to TRBJ2-1, with a weak D call TRBD1 (5 bases). The CDR3 runs to 15 residues. Trimming removed 5 bases from V and 3 bases from J, with 14 bases in between. Germline-derived CDR1 and CDR2 are KGHSH and LQKENI. CDR3 sequence (DNA): TGTGCCAGCTCAGACAGCCTCCTAATCTACAATGAGCAGTTCTTC. Protein product: CASSDSLLIYNEQFF.

The chain combines TRBV30 with TRBJ1-1; TRBD1 aligns across 9 bases. With 5 bases clipped from V and 1 base from J, the junction kept 5 bases outside the gene matches. Germline lookup yields CDR1 GTSNPN and CDR2 SVGIG (reference sequence). The CDR3 extends over 14 amino acids. The CDR3 region is CAWSTGGGNTEAFF. For the CDR3, the DNA is TGTGCCTGGTCCACAGGGGGCGGGAACACTGAAGCTTTCTTT.

The V gene is TRBV6-1, the J gene TRBJ1-5; no reliable D call. Trimming took off 0 bases at V and 0 bases at J, with 6 bases between the two ends. Germline V gene sequence: CDR1 MNHNS, CDR2 SASEGT. The CDR3 covers 15 residues. CDR3 in DNA: TGTGCCAGCAGTGAAGCTGAGGTTAGCAATCAGCCCCAGCATTTT. Translated, it gives CASSEAEVSNQPQHF.

The chain employs TRBV21-1 and TRBJ1-1; the table's D call, TRBD1, has no DNA check behind it. TRBV21-1 is a listed pseudogene. The CDR3 contains 15 residues. DNA of the CDR3: TGTGCCAGGCGAGACAGGGGTTTTATCTTCCCTGAAGCTTTCTTT. It translates to CARRDRGFIFPEAFF.

This clone was counted once. CDR3 region: CASSFFSSGANVLTF. CDR3 bases: TGTGCCAGCAGCTTTTTCAGCTCTGGGGCCAACGTCCTGACTTTC. The chain has TRBV11-2 and TRBJ2-6; no clear D. With 3 bases removed from V and 0 bases from J, the gap between germline ends came to 6 bases. The CDR3 has 15 residues. Per germline, CDR1 SGHAT and CDR2 FQNNGV.

CDR3 DNA sequence: TGTGCCAGCAGTCCGGGACAGGGGAGAAGCGAGCAGTACTTC. The encoded protein is CASSPGQGRSEQYF. This chain links TRBV11-2 with TRBJ2-7, with 10 nucleotides matching TRBD1. This CDR3 spans 14 amino acids. The junction had 8 bases not matched to a gene; V was cut back by 6 bases and J by 6 bases. Germline CDR1 is SGHAT and CDR2 is FQNNGV.

The chain carries TRBV6-1 and TRBJ1-5; D unresolved. Germline V CDR1 and CDR2: MNHNS, SASEGT. CDR3 length: 12 amino acids. V lost 8 bases and J lost 6, with 11 bases in between. In nucleotides, the CDR3 is TGTGCCAGCGCGGAGCCTATTCAGCCCCAGCATTTT. Translated: CASAEPIQPQHF.

The rearrangement joins TRBV11-2 to TRBJ1-5; TRBD1 is a possible D gene (6 bases). Trimming shortened V by 1 base and J by 2 bases, and 12 bases separated the two germline ends. CDR1 SGHAT and CDR2 FQNNGV come from the germline V gene. The CDR3 runs 16 residues. The CDR3: CASSLGSYRGNQPQHF. CDR3 nucleotides: TGTGCCAGCAGCTTAGGGTCTTACAGGGGCAATCAGCCCCAGCATTTT.

The sample holds one count of this clone. The chain recombines TRBV7-3 with TRBJ2-7, with 8 bases identical to TRBD2. This CDR3 region has 14 residues. CDR1 SGHTA and CDR2 FQGTGA come from the germline V gene. J lost 1 base, V lost 5 bases, and 4 bases had no gene match. CDR3 coding DNA: TGTGCCAGCAGCCTAATAGCGGGGTCCTACGAGCAGTACTTC. It yields the protein CASSLIAGSYEQYF.

The V call is TRBV19, the J call TRBJ2-1; 12 bases fit TRBD2. V was clipped by 5 bases and J by 7 bases; unmatched bases: 9. This CDR3 region has 16 residues. Germline V gene sequence: CDR1 LNHDA, CDR2 SQIVND (reference sequence). For the CDR3, the DNA is TGTGCCAGTAGTCCCAGACTAGCGGGAGTTGCTAATGAGCAGTTCTTC. As protein: CASSPRLAGVANEQFF.